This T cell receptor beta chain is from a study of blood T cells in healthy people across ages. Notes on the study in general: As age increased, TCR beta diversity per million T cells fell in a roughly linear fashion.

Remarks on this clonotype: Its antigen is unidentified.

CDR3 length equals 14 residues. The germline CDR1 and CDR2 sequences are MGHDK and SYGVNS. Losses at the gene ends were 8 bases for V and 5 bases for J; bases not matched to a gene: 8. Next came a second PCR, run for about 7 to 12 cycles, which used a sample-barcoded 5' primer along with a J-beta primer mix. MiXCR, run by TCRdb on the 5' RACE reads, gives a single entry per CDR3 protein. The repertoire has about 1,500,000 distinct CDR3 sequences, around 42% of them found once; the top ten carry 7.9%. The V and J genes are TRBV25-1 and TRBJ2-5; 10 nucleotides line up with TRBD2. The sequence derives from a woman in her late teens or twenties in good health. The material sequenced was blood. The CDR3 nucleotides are TGTGCCAGCTCGCCCCATAGCGGGAGGGAGACCCAGTACTTC. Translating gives CASSPHSGRETQYF.